These T cell receptor beta chains were read from a single sample in a study of blood T cell repertoires in COVID-19. The method was immunoSEQ multiplex PCR; TCRdb's version includes in-frame clones alone and lacks a portion of them. The repertoire holds about 70,000 clones, with roughly 79% as singletons. What was sequenced was peripheral blood. These receptors all come from a woman between 65 and 79 years old with acute or convalescent COVID-19. CDR3s include the opening cysteine and the closing phenylalanine or tryptophan. D genes are given only for firm matches. The size field is filled for only some rows; it gives once, few, many or a size class.

>TRBJ1-3|-|-|TRBV9
CASSVVPESSGNTIYF
TGTGCCAGCAGCGTAGTTCCCGAGTCCTCTGGAAACACCATATATTTT
>TRBJ2-3|-|-|TRBV5-6
CASSLLPGRGSDTQYF
TGTGCCAGCAGCTTGCTCCCCGGGAGAGGGTCAGATACGCAGTATTTT
>TRBJ2-1|-|TRBD2|TRBV5-8
CASSPLMASGSLNEQFF
TGTGCCAGCAGCCCCCTCATGGCTAGCGGGAGTCTGAATGAGCAGTTCTTC
>TRBJ1-1|-|-|TRBV6-1
CASSEGGRGTEAFF
TGTGCCAGCAGTGAAGGCGGAAGGGGGACTGAAGCTTTCTTT
>TRBJ2-5|-|TRBD2|TRBV18
CASSPGTSKETQYF
TGTGCCAGCTCACCCGGGACTAGTAAAGAGACCCAGTACTTC
>TRBJ2-5|-|-|TRBV11-2
CASSPLRGQVGQYF
TGTGCCAGCAGCCCTCTGCGGGGGCAAGTCGGCCAGTACTTC
>TRBJ2-2|-|-|TRBV6-6
CASSLSGGRGELFF
TGTGCCAGCAGTTTATCAGGAGGACGGGGGGAGCTGTTTTTT
>TRBJ2-1|-|TRBD2|TRBV25-1
CASSAGGTYNEQFF
TGTGCCAGCTCAGCGGGAGGGACCTACAATGAGCAGTTCTTC
>TRBJ1-2|-|-|TRBV19
CASSPWGLLAEYGYTF
TGTGCCAGTAGTCCCTGGGGACTTCTGGCAGAGTATGGCTACACCTTC
>TRBJ2-1|-|TRBD2|TRBV19
CASMPGTSKHEQFF
TGTGCCAGTATGCCTGGGACTAGTAAGCATGAGCAGTTCTTC
>TRBJ1-1|-|-|TRBV5-1
CASSIQGRTEAFF
TGCGCCAGCAGCATTCAGGGGCGCACTGAAGCTTTCTTT
>TRBJ2-3|few|-|TRBV9
CASSFRDLAADTQYF
TGTGCCAGCAGCTTCCGGGATTTAGCGGCAGATACGCAGTATTTT
>TRBJ1-2|-|-|TRBV29-1
CSVVGGNNYGYTF
TGCAGCGTTGTAGGGGGTAACAACTATGGCTACACCTTC
>TRBJ2-1|-|-|TRBV28
CASSPRWIAEYNEQFF
TGTGCCAGCAGTCCTCGTTGGATAGCGGAGTACAATGAGCAGTTCTTC
>TRBJ1-3|-|TRBD1|TRBV3-1/TRBV3-2
CASSQSQTGAGNTIYF
TGTGCCAGCAGCCAATCCCAGACAGGGGCAGGAAACACCATATATTTT
>TRBJ2-6|-|TRBD1|TRBV3-1/TRBV3-2
CASSQPPTGSGANVLTF
TGTGCCAGCAGCCAACCGCCGACAGGGAGTGGGGCCAACGTCCTGACTTTC
>TRBJ1-2|-|TRBD1|TRBV5-1
CASSRTGDGYTF
TGCGCCAGCAGCCGGACAGGGGATGGCTACACCTTC
>TRBJ1-3|-|-|TRBV28
CASRAGAGNTIYF
TGTGCCAGCAGGGCCGGGGCTGGAAACACCATATATTTT
>TRBJ1-1|once|-|TRBV3-1/TRBV3-2
CASSPQGKGTEAFF
TGTGCCAGCAGCCCTCAGGGGAAGGGGACTGAAGCTTTCTTT
>TRBJ1-5|once|-|TRBV10-2
CASSESAGDQPQHF
TGCGCCAGCAGTGAGTCGGCAGGGGATCAGCCCCAGCATTTT
>TRBJ2-1|-|-|TRBV14
CASSAHQQGNNEQFF
TGTGCCAGCAGCGCCCATCAACAGGGTAACAATGAGCAGTTCTTC
>TRBJ2-7|-|-|TRBV20-1
CSASPSLHEQYF
TGCAGTGCTAGTCCCAGTCTCCACGAGCAGTACTTC
>TRBJ1-2|-|-|TRBV28
CASSLDRPYGYTF
TGTGCCAGCAGCCTAGACAGACCCTATGGCTACACCTTC
>TRBJ2-7|-|TRBD2|TRBV27
CASSSLLAGADYEQYF
TGTGCCAGCAGTTCCCTTTTAGCGGGAGCGGACTACGAGCAGTACTTC
>TRBJ2-7|-|TRBD2|TRBV6-5
CASSSTSGPYEQYF
TGTGCCAGCAGTTCGACTAGCGGCCCCTACGAGCAGTACTTC
>TRBJ2-1|-|-|TRBV5-1
CASSLYGSTNEQFF
TGCGCCAGCAGCTTGTACGGGAGTACTAATGAGCAGTTCTTC
>TRBJ2-1|-|TRBD1|TRBV11-2
CASSRGQFFDEQFF
TGTGCCAGCAGCCGGGGACAGTTCTTCGATGAGCAGTTCTTC
>TRBJ2-7|-|TRBD2|TRBV5-1
CASSTGTSGRAVYEQYF
TGCGCCAGCAGCACCGGGACTAGCGGGAGGGCCGTCTACGAGCAGTACTTC